This TCR beta chain was recovered during a study of type 1 regulatory T cells. Study background: An in vitro protocol generated T-allo10, a Tr1-enriched, alloantigen-specific CD4 T cell product.

MiXCR, run by TCRdb on the reads, gives a single entry per CDR3 protein. Seen here are about 100,000 distinct CDR3 sequences, 30% to 35% observed once, and the top ten hold around 2.2%. CDR1 DFQATT and CDR2 SNEGSKA come from the germline V gene (reference sequence). This CDR3 is built from 15 residues. The ends lost 4 bases at V and 2 bases at J; junction bases unmatched: 7. What was sequenced was CD4+ T cells, either the whole sample or a sorted fraction (not recorded which). The clonotype originates from a human donor in good health. V gene TRBV20-1 combines with J gene TRBJ2-3, with 9 bases matching TRBD1. The CDR3 sequence is CSAISDRGSTDTQYF. In DNA, the CDR3 is TGCAGTGCTATTTCCGACAGGGGGTCCACAGATACGCAGTATTTT.